The sequence of this TCR beta chain was determined in a study of T cells in narcolepsy (dated by TCRdb to the late 2010s). Study-wide context: Healthy control donors were enrolled in the study alongside patients who had narcolepsy type 1 or type 2 (NT1, NT2). Autoreactive T cells targeting hypocretin neuron self-antigens (hypocretin, TRIB2) were sought in narcolepsy patients, and TCR Vbeta sequencing was used to track clonotypes in blood and CSF.

Note on this clone: The target of this receptor is not known. Base qualities are not provided; no much larger clone lies one nucleotide away.

Library creation used the immunoSEQ multiplex PCR assay. Held by TCRdb, this immuneACCESS table contains in-frame sequences only and omits some clones. Under half of the omission traces to an unresolved V gene where checked; the cause of the rest is unknown. Counted in this sample were approximately 24,000 clones; 70% to 85% of them appeared once. Jointly, the top ten make up 0.55% to 0.75% of the sample. For TCR Vbeta sequencing, memory CD4+ T cells were sorted ex vivo from the peripheral blood of both healthy controls and narcolepsy patients. General findings and caveats noted by the study authors: Numbers of sequenced blood memory CD4+ clonotypes were comparable, with averages of approximately 39,000 in patients and roughly 33,000 in controls. Plots comparing CSF and blood CD4+ T cell clonotypes from the same patient highlighted HCRT-specific and TRIB2-specific autoreactive clonotypes. According to the report, autoreactive clonotypes were detected serially in the blood of the same patients and of different patients, but not in healthy controls. Certain blood memory CD4+ repertoires from patients and controls had no sequences that matched autoreactive T cell clones.

The germline V gene yields KGHSH for CDR1 and LQKENI for CDR2. V is shortened by 6 bases, J by 3 bases, and the region joining them spans 12 bases. Reading from cysteine to phenylalanine, the CDR3 counts 13 amino acids. Just the 39-base CDR3 DNA is kept, in frame starting at base 1. Sequencing input: CD45RA- memory CD4+ T cells from PBMCs. In the paper's terms, the cell subset or site label means: memory T cells sorted ex vivo from peripheral blood. The receptor chain draws on TRBV18 and TRBJ2-7; too little of a D gene remains to name it. The sequence was collected from a human donor with narcolepsy. In nucleotide form, the sequence is TGTGCCAGCTCGCCCCTAGGTGACTACGAGCAGTACTTC. This sequence encodes CASSPLGDYEQYF.